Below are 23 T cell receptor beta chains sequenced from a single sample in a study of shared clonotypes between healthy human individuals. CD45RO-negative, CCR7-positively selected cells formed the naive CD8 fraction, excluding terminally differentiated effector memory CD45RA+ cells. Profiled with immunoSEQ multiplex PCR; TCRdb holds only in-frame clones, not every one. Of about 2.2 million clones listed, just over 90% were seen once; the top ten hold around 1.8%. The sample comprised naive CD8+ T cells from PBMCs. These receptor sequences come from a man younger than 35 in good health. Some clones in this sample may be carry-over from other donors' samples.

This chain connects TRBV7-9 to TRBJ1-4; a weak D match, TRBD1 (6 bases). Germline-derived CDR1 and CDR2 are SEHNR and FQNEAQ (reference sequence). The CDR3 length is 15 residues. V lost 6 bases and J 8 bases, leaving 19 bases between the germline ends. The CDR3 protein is CASSSGRGVPEKLFF. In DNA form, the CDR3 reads TGTGCCAGCAGTTCGGGCAGGGGTGTACCCGAAAAACTGTTTTTT.

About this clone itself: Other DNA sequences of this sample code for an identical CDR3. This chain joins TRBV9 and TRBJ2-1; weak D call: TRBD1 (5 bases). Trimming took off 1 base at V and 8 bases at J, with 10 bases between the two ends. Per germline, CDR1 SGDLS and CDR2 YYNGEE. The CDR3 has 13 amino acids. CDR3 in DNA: TGTGCCAGCAGCGTATGGGGCAGGGATGAGCAGTTCTTC. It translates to CASSVWGRDEQFF.

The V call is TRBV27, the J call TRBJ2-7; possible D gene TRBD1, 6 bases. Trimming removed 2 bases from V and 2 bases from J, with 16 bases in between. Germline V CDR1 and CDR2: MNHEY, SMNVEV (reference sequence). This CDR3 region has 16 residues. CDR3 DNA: TGTGCCAGCAGTTTACTACAGGGCAAAGGGGCCTACGAGCAGTACTTC. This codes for CASSLLQGKGAYEQYF.

The CDR3 region has the DNA TGTGCCAGCAGTCCGGTGATCGGAAGGGACTACACCTTC. It is translated as CASSPVIGRDYTF. The J gene is TRBJ1-2, the V gene TRBV28; D uncertain. CDR3 length equals 13 residues. Trimming shortened V by 5 bases and J by 10 bases, and 17 bases separated the two germline ends. The V gene's germline CDR1 is MDHEN and CDR2 SYDVKM.

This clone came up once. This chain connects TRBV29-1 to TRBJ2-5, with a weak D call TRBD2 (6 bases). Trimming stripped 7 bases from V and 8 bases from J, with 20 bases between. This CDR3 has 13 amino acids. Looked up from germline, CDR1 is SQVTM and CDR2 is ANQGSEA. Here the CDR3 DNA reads TGCAGCGGCCTTGGCGGGGATCAAGGAACCCAGTACTTC. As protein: CSGLGGDQGTQYF.

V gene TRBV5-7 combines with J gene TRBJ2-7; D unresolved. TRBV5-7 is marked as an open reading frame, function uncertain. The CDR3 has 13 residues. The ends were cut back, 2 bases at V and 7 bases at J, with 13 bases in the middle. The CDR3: CASSFLARREQYF. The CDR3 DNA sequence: TGTGCCAGCAGCTTCCTGGCTCGGCGAGAGCAGTACTTC.

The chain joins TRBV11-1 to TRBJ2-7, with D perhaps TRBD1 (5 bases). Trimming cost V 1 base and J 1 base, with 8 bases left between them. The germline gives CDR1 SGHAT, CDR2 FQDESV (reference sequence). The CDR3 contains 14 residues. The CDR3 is CASSLVQVSYEQYF. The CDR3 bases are TGTGCCAGCAGCTTAGTACAGGTATCCTACGAGCAGTACTTC.

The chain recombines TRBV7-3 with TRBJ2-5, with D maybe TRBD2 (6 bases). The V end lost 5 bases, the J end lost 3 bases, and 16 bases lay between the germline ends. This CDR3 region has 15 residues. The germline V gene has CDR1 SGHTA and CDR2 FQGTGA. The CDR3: CASSPIGGTKETQYF. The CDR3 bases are TGTGCCAGCAGCCCTATTGGAGGGACGAAAGAGACCCAGTACTTC.

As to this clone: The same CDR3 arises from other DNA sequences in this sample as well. CDR3 amino acids: CASSVGRQGYEQYF. CDR3 nucleotide sequence: TGTGCCAGCAGCGTAGGAAGACAGGGATACGAGCAGTACTTC. V gene TRBV9 combines with J gene TRBJ2-7, with 7 nucleotides matching TRBD1. The germline CDR1 and CDR2 sequences are SGDLS and YYNGEE. The CDR3 covers 14 residues. V gave up 0 bases and J gave up 4 bases; unmatched junction bases: 4.

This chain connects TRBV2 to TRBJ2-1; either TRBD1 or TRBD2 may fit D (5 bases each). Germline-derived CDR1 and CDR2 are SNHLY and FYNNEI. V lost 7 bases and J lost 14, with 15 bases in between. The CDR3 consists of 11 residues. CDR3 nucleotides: TGTGCCAGCACCCGAGGTGTGGGGGAGTTCTTC. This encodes CASTRGVGEFF.

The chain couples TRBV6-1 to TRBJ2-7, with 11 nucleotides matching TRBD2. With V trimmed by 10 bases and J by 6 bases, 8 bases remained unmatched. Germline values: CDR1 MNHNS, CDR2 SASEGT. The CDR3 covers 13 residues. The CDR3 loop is CATTSGSLGEQYF. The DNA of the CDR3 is TGTGCCACCACTAGCGGGAGTTTAGGCGAGCAGTACTTC.

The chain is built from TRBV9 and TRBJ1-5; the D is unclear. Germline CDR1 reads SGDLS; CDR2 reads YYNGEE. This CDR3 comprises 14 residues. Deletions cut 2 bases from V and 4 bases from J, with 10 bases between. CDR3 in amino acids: CASSVDGENQPQHF. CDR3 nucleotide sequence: TGTGCCAGCAGCGTGGACGGGGAGAATCAGCCCCAGCATTTT. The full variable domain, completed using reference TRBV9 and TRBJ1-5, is DSGVTQTPKHLITATGQRVTLRCSPRSGDLSVYWYQQSLDQGLQFLIQYYNGEERAKGNILERFSAQQFPDLHSELNLSSLELGDSALYFCASSVDGENQPQHFGDGTRLSIL.

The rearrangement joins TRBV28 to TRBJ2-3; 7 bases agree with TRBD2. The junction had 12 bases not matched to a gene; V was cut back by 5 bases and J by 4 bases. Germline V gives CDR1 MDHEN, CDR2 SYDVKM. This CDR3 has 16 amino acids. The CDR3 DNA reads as TGTGCCAGCAGTCCCGAGCGGGAAAGAACTGCAGATACGCAGTATTTT. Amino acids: CASSPERERTADTQYF.

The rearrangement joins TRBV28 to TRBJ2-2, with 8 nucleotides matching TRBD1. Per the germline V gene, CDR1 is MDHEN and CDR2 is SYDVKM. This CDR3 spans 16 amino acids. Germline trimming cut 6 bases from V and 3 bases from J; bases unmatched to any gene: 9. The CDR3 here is CASSDQDRVDTGELFF. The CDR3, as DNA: TGTGCCAGCAGCGACCAGGACAGGGTGGACACCGGGGAGCTGTTTTTT.

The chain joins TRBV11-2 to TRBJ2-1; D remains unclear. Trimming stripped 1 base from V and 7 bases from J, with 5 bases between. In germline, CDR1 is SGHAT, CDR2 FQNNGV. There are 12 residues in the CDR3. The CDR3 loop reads CASSLVANEQFF. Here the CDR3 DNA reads TGTGCCAGCAGCTTAGTGGCAAATGAGCAGTTCTTC.

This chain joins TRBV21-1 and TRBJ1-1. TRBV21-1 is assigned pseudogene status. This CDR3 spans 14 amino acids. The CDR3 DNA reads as TGTGCCAGCAGCAAGGTGGGATCAAACACTGAAGCTTTCTTT. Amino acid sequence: CASSKVGSNTEAFF.

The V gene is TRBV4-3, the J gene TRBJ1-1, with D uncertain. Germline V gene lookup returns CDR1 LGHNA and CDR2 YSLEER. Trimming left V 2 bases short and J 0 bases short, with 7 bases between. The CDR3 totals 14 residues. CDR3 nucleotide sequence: TGCGCCAGCAGCCAATACATTATGAACACTGAAGCTTTCTTT. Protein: CASSQYIMNTEAFF.

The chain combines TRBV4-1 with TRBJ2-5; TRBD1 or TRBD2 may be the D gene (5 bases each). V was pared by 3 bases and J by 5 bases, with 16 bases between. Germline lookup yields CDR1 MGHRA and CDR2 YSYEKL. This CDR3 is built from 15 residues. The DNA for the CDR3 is TGCGCCAGCAGCCAGGGGGACGAAGCGCCCGAGACCCAGTACTTC. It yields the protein CASSQGDEAPETQYF.

In DNA, the CDR3 is TGTGCCAGCAGCTTAAGCCTAGCGGGAACCCCTTTCAATGAGCAGTTCTTC. Translating it yields CASSLSLAGTPFNEQFF. The chain links TRBV7-8 to TRBJ2-1, with 9 bases matching TRBD2. This CDR3 spans 17 amino acids. Unmatched junction bases numbered 11, after V lost 2 bases and J lost 6 bases. From germline, CDR1 is SGHVS and CDR2 FQNEAQ.

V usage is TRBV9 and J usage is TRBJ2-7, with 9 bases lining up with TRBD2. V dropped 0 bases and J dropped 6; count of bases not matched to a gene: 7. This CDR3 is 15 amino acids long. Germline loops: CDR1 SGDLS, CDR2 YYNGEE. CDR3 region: CASSVGLAGAGEQYF. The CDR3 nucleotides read TGTGCCAGCAGCGTAGGTTTAGCGGGAGCCGGCGAGCAGTACTTC.

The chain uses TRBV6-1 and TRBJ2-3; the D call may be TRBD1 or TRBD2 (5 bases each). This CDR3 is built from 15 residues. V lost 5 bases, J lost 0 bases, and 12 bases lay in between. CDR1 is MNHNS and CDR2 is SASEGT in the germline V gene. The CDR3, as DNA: TGTGCCAGCAGTCCGGGGCGGTGGAGCACAGATACGCAGTATTTT. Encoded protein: CASSPGRWSTDTQYF.

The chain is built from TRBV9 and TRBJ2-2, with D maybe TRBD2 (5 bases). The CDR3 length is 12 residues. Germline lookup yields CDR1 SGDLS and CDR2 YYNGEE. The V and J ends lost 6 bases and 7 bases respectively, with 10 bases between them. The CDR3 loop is CASTNGGGELFF. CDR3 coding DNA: TGTGCCAGCACCAACGGAGGCGGGGAGCTGTTTTTT.

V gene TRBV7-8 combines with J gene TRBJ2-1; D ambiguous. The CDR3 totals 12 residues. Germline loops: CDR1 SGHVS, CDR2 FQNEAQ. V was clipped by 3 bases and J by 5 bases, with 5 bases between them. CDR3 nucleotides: TGTGCCAGCAGCTTTTTCCACAATGAGCAGTTCTTC. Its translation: CASSFFHNEQFF.